A selection of T cell receptor beta chains follows, all from one sample in a study of T cell responses to AZD1222 COVID-19 vaccine. The table came from immunoSEQ multiplex PCR; TCRdb's copy has only in-frame clones and leaves some out. The sample has 150,000 to 180,000 clones; approximately 90% are singletons. The input for sequencing was peripheral blood, taken on day 0 of AZD1222 vaccination. These receptors were obtained from an adult in good health. Each CDR3 is given with its conserved first and last residue. The D gene is left open where the match is weak. Clone size is not always given. Where it is, it says once, few, many or a class for expanded clones.

TGTGCCAGCAGTGAGGGGCAGCGGGCCTATTACGAGCAGTACTTC CASSEGQRAYYEQYF TRBJ2-7 . . TRBV2
TGTGCCAGCAGCTCCCGGGGACAGAACACCGGGGAGCTGTTTTTT CASSSRGQNTGELFF TRBJ2-2 . . TRBV7-9
TGTGCCAGCAGCTCCCCCCATAGGGGGTTGGACATTCAGTACTTC CASSSPHRGLDIQYF TRBJ2-4 . . TRBV7-9
TGTGCCAGCAGCGTCAGGGGCGCGGGTAGCAATCAGCCCCAGCATTTT CASSVRGAGSNQPQHF TRBJ1-5 . . TRBV28
TGTGCCAGCAGCAAAGAAGTTCGGTGTCAGGGGGACGTGAACACCGGGGAGCTGTTTTTT CASSKEVRCQGDVNTGELFF TRBJ2-2 . . TRBV21-1
TGCGCCAGCAGCTTGTACGGGGGCGGTGGGGATGAAAAACTGTTTTTT CASSLYGGGGDEKLFF TRBJ1-4 . . TRBV5-1
TGTGCCAGCAGTGTCCAAGAAGGACAGGGGTCCTACGAGCAGTACTTC CASSVQEGQGSYEQYF TRBJ2-7 TRBD1 . TRBV6-1
TGTGCTAGTGGTTTGCCCGGCACCGGGGAGCTGTTTTTT CASGLPGTGELFF TRBJ2-2 . . TRBV12-5
TGTGCCAGTACCTACAACCGGGACCATGTATATGAGCAGTTCTTC CASTYNRDHVYEQFF TRBJ2-1 . . TRBV19
TGTGCCAGCAGCTTAATATATGGCCAGGGGTACCAGCCCCAGCATTTT CASSLIYGQGYQPQHF TRBJ1-5 . . TRBV7-2
TGTGCCAGCAGCTTAGGGGTTGTAAACACTGAAGCTTTCTTT CASSLGVVNTEAFF TRBJ1-1 . . TRBV5-8
TGTGCCAGCAGCTTAAACGGGGGGCCCACTGAAGCTTTCTTT CASSLNGGPTEAFF TRBJ1-1 . . TRBV11-2
TGTGCCAGCAGCAGTACCGGGACTAGACGAACTCACGAGCAGTACTTC CASSSTGTRRTHEQYF TRBJ2-7 TRBD2 . TRBV11-2
TGTGCCAGCTCACCAACCAGTATCTCTGGAAACACCATATATTTT CASSPTSISGNTIYF TRBJ1-3 . . TRBV18
TGCGCCAGCAGCTTGGAAGGGGACGGCACTGAAGCTTTCTTT CASSLEGDGTEAFF TRBJ1-1 . . TRBV5-1
TGTGCCAGCAGTTTAGGACGAGGTTTGGGCTTGGGGCAGTTCTTC CASSLGRGLGLGQFF TRBJ2-1 . . TRBV27
TGTGCCAGCAGTTACTTCGGGGGAGACAATGAGCAGTTCTTC CASSYFGGDNEQFF TRBJ2-1 . . TRBV6-5
TGTGCCAGCAGCGGAATGGAACTAGCGGCAGAGACCCAGTACTTC CASSGMELAAETQYF TRBJ2-5 TRBD2 . TRBV9
TGTGCCAGCAGACCGAACAGGGTAAAGGACACTGAAGCTTTCTTT CASRPNRVKDTEAFF TRBJ1-1 . . TRBV2
TGTGCCAGCAGCATAGACAGGGCCACTGAAGCTTTCTTT CASSIDRATEAFF TRBJ1-1 TRBD1 . TRBV9
TGTGCCAGCGGGTTGCGGGAGATCGGATACGAGCAGTACTTC CASGLREIGYEQYF TRBJ2-7 TRBD2 . TRBV28
TGTGCCAGCAGTCCCCCAGTTAGCTCCTACAATGAGCAGTTCTTC CASSPPVSSYNEQFF TRBJ2-1 . . TRBV28
TGTGCCAGCAGCACCGGGGCGAGCTCCTACAATGAGCAGTTCTTC CASSTGASSYNEQFF TRBJ2-1 . few TRBV7-9
TGTGCCAGCAGCTATCAACTAGCTCTCCCCTACGAGCAGTACTTC CASSYQLALPYEQYF TRBJ2-7 . . TRBV6-5
TGTGCCAGCAGTTTATACGGGGAGGTTGACACTGAAGCTTTCTTT CASSLYGEVDTEAFF TRBJ1-1 . . TRBV28
TGTGCCAGCAGCTTATCGCTCGGACAAGCTTTCTTT CASSLSLGQAFF TRBJ1-1 . . TRBV11-1
TGTGCCAGCACCCAAAGAGGGGTAGAGCAGGTACCTTCCGAGCAGTACTTC CASTQRGVEQVPSEQYF TRBJ2-7 . . TRBV21-1
TGCAGTGCTAGAGATCTATACGAGCAGTACTTC CSARDLYEQYF TRBJ2-7 . once TRBV20-1
TGTGCCAGCAGTTTCTACAGGGTTTCTGGAAACACCATATATTTT CASSFYRVSGNTIYF TRBJ1-3 . . TRBV28
TGTGCCAGCAGTCCTCATCTAGCGGGAGAGCTAGTGGGAACAGATACGCAGTATTTT CASSPHLAGELVGTDTQYF TRBJ2-3 TRBD2 . TRBV2
TGTGCCATCAGACGGGACGGGAAAACCTACGAGCAGTACTTC CAIRRDGKTYEQYF TRBJ2-7 . . TRBV10-3
TGCAGCGTTCGTGGACCTACTAGCACAGATACGCAGTATTTT CSVRGPTSTDTQYF TRBJ2-3 . . TRBV29-1
TGCAGCGCCGGGGACAGGGAGACCGGGGAGCTGTTTTTT CSAGDRETGELFF TRBJ2-2 TRBD1 . TRBV29-1
TGTGCCAGCAGTCGGGGGGCCTCAGACACTGAAGCTTTCTTT CASSRGASDTEAFF TRBJ1-1 . . TRBV7-2
TGTGCCAGCAGCGTAAACAGGGGTTCCGGGGCCAACGTCCTGACTTTC CASSVNRGSGANVLTF TRBJ2-6 TRBD1 . TRBV9
TGTGCCAGCAGCTTAGGGGGGGTTCGGCGAACTGAAGCTTTCTTT CASSLGGVRRTEAFF TRBJ1-1 . . TRBV7-8
TGTGCCACCAGCAGAGTAGTGAGCGGCGTCTACAATGAGCAGTTCTTC CATSRVVSGVYNEQFF TRBJ2-1 . . TRBV15
TGTGCCAGTAGTCTGGGGGGCTCCTACGAGCAGTACTTC CASSLGGSYEQYF TRBJ2-7 . . TRBV19
TGTGCCAGCAGCTCGGTAATAGCGACCACAGATACGCAGTATTTT CASSSVIATTDTQYF TRBJ2-3 . many TRBV7-3
TGTGCCAGCAGCATCGGGACAGGGCTCTGGGAGCCCCAGCATTTT CASSIGTGLWEPQHF TRBJ1-5 TRBD1 . TRBV6-2/TRBV6-3